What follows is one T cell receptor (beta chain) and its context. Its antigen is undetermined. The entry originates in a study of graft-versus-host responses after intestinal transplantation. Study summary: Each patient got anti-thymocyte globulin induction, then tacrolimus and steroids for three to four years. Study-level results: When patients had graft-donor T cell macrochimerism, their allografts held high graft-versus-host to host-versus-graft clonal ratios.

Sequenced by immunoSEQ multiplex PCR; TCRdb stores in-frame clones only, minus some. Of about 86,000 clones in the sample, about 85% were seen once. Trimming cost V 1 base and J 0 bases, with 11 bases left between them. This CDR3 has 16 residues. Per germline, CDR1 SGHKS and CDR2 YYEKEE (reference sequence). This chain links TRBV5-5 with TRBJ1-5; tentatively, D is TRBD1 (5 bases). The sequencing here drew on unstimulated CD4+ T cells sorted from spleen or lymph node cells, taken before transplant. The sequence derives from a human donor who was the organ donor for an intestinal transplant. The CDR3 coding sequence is TGTGCCAGCAGCTTGTGGACACCTTATAGCAATCAGCCCCAGCATTTT. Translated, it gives CASSLWTPYSNQPQHF.